This T cell receptor (beta chain) derives from a study of blood T cell repertoires in COVID-19 (dated by TCRdb to 2019 to 2021). For the wider study: Samples covering the acute and convalescent phases of COVID-19 were provided by collaborators in the United States, Italy and Spain. A de-identified subject ID, COVID-19 status, age in years and sex were almost always included in the sample metadata. The material from the prospective study consisted of cDNA or gDNA derived from T cells, B-cell-depleted T cells, or PBMCs. Deeply sampled blood TCRbeta repertoires from subjects exposed to, actively infected with, or recovered from COVID-19 were included in the dataset. Samples came from the ongoing ImmuneRACE study (first 160 participants) plus 1,254 subjects from 6 global collaborators. The repertoires were released in a freely available public database meant as a resource for research on the immune response to SARS-CoV-2. Where available, HLA class I and class II types were taken from metadata supplied by the sample provider and were not determined by assay-based typing. General findings and caveats noted by the study authors: How much clinical and demographic metadata was included differed by source and by participant, and the metadata was provided uncurated.

As to this clone: Its antigen is currently not known. Base-call qualities are not available, and no considerably larger clone is one nucleotide away.

TCRbeta CDR3 regions were amplified from genomic DNA by means of the immunoSEQ Assay, a bias-controlled multiplex PCR. For the original study's pipeline: The number of nucleated cells in each sample was estimated by amplification of reference gene primers within the assay. To quantify the absolute abundance of each unique TCRbeta CDR3 rearrangement, sequence reads were collapsed and filtered. For each sample, productive Simpson clonality was calculated by taking the square root of Simpson's diversity index across productive rearrangements. TCRdb limited this immuneACCESS table to in-frame rearrangements with V and J called. A share of clones is missing; checked studies link under half to unresolved V genes, and the rest is unexplained. That table furnishes V, J and clone size, whereas the DNA furnished D and trimming. The sample table records 200,000 to 250,000 clones; 85% to 90% of these occur just once. The top ten hold around 0.8% of the sample.

In the prospective study, participants were 18 to 89 years old, resided in approximately 25 geographic areas of the United States, and were enrolled through a virtual design. In the prospective study, participants were assigned to cohorts based on the clinical history participants reported in a screening survey and a study questionnaire. Exposed participants were defined as having been in contact with someone with a PCR-confirmed or clinician-diagnosed COVID-19 case within 2 weeks of study entry. Each participant in the prospective study had whole blood, serum and a nasopharyngeal or oropharyngeal swab collected by mobile phlebotomists. Additional blood draws and questionnaires over an approximately 2-month period could optionally be provided by prospective study participants. Before DNA extraction, prospective study blood samples were shipped either frozen or at room temperature. Sequencing was carried out using PBMCs or T cells enriched from blood (not recorded which). This sequence was found in a man in his fifties who had been exposed to COVID-19.

CDR3 reads: CASSSLAGGDTGELFF. The nucleotide sequence is TGTGCCAGCAGCTCACTAGCGGGAGGGGACACCGGGGAGCTGTTTTTT. Recombination connected TRBV7-2 to TRBJ2-2; the central 13 bases match TRBD2. Counted from cysteine to phenylalanine, this CDR3 has 16 amino acids. Only the CDR3 region is kept as DNA, spanning 48 bases read in frame from base 1. V is pruned by 4 bases and J by 3 bases, leaving 2 bases of the junction without a gene match. The germline V gene specifies SGHTA as CDR1 and FQGNSA as CDR2.